This paragraph reports one T cell receptor beta chain. The table came from immunoSEQ multiplex PCR; TCRdb's copy has only in-frame clones and leaves some out. This table holds some 300,000 clones, 65% to 90% found once. The sample is drawn from a study of blood T cell repertoires in COVID-19. The CDR3 has 14 residues. Germline V lookup: CDR1 SGHNT, CDR2 YYREEE (reference sequence). V shed 2 bases and J shed 4 bases, with 12 bases lying between them. The sequence was collected from a man aged 25 to 40 who had recovered from COVID-19. The sample comprised PBMCs or T cells enriched from blood (not recorded which). The chain recombines TRBV5-4 with TRBJ2-5; tentative D call: TRBD2 (7 bases). CDR3 DNA sequence: TGTGCCAGCAGCTTCGGGGGCGGGGGAGAGACCCAGTACTTC. Amino acids: CASSFGGGGETQYF.